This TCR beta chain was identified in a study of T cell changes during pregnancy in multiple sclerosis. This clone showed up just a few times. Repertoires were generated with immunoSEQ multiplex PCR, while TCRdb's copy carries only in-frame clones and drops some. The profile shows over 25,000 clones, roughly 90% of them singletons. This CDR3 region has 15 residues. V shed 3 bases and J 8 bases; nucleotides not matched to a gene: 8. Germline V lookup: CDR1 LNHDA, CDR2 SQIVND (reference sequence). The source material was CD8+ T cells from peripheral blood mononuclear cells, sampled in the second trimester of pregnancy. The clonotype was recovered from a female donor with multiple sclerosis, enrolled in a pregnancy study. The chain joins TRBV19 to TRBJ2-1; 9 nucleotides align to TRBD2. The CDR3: CASSIAAGGPYEQFF. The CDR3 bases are TGTGCCAGTAGTATTGCGGCGGGGGGGCCCTATGAGCAGTTCTTC. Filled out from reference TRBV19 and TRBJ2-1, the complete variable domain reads DGGITQSPKYLFRKEGQNVTLSCEQNLNHDAMYWYRQDPGQGLRLIYYSQIVNDFQKGDIAEGYSVSREKKESFPLTVTSAQKNPTAFYLCASSIAAGGPYEQFFGPGTRLTVL.